The T cell receptor beta chain described here comes from a study of T cells in Graves' hyperthyroidism and ophthalmopathy. This CDR3 spans 20 amino acids. Trimming at V came to 7 bases and at J to 4 bases, leaving 18 bases not matched to a gene. Germline CDR1 is SNHLY and CDR2 is FYNNEI. Exclusions: uncontrolled infection, other autoimmune disease, pregnancy, lactation. For the diagnoses, clinical symptoms, serum thyroxine and TRAb, thyroid ultrasound and orbital computed tomography were used. Using RNA transcripts as the source, TCR beta CDR3 regions were amplified. Researchers ran a first-round RT-PCR on the TCR CDR3 using the HTBI primer set. In TCRdb, the multiplex PCR reads were re-called with MiXCR into one record per CDR3 protein. Of hundreds of thousands of distinct CDR3 sequences detected, about 15% appear once; the ten largest clones hold about 15%.

V gene TRBV2 combines with J gene TRBJ2-1; 14 bases match TRBD2. The source is a woman aged 40 to 49 with Graves' hyperthyroidism. Input material: blood. The CDR3 loop is CASTSIRGLAGAHLYNEQFF. In DNA, the CDR3 is TGTGCCAGCACCTCGATCAGGGGACTAGCGGGAGCCCACCTTTACAATGAGCAGTTCTTC. The full variable domain, in which reference TRBV2 and TRBJ2-1 provide the parts outside the CDR3, is EPEVTQTPSHQVTQMGQEVILRCVPISNHLYFYWYRQILGQKVEFLVSFYNNEISEKSEIFDDQFSVERPDGSNFTLKIRSTKLEDSAMYFCASTSIRGLAGAHLYNEQFFGPGTRLTVL.